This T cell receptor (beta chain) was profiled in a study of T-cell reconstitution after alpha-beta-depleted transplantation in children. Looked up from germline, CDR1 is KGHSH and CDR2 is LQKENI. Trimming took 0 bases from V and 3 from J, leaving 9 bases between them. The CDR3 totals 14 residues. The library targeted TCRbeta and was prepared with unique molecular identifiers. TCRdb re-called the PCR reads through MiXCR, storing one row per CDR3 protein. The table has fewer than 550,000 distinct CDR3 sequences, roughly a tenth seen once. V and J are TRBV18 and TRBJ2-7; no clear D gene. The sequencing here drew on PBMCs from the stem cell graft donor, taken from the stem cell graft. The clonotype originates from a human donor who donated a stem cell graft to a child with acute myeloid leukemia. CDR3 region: CASSPPYGVYEQYF. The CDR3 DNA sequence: TGTGCCAGCTCACCACCGTATGGGGTCTACGAGCAGTACTTC.